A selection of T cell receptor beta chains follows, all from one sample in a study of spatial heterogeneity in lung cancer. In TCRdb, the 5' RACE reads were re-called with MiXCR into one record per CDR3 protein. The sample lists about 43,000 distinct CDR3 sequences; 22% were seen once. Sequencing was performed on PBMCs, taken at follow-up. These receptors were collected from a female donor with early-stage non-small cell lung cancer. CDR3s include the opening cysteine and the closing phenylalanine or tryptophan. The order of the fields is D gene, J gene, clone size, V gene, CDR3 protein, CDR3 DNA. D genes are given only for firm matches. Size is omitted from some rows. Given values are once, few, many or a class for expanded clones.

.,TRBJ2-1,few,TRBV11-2,CASSLVTQGGRNEQFF,TGTGCCAGCAGCTTAGTTACACAGGGGGGGAGAAATGAGCAGTTCTTC
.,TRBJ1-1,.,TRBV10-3,CAISKQGSTEAFF,TGTGCCATCAGTAAACAGGGTAGTACTGAAGCTTTCTTT
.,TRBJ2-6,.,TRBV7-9,CASSPLRSSLAGANVLTF,TGTGCCAGCAGCCCCCTTCGGAGTAGCTTAGCCGGGGCCAACGTCCTGACTTTC
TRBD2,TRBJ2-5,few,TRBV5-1,CASGAGGGETQYF,TGCGCCAGCGGAGCGGGAGGAGGAGAGACCCAGTACTTC
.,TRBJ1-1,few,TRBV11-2,CASRYSPRNRAAFF,TGTGCCAGCCGGTACTCCCCTCGAAACCGTGCAGCTTTCTTT
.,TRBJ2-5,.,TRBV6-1,CATATDWEETQYF,TGTGCCACCGCGACAGACTGGGAAGAGACCCAGTACTTC
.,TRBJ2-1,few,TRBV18,CASFTGTGRMYNEQFF,TGTGCCAGCTTTACCGGGACGGGGCGCATGTACAATGAGCAGTTCTTC
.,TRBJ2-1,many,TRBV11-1,CASSSLANREQFF,TGTGCCAGCAGCTCCCTAGCGAACCGGGAGCAGTTCTTC
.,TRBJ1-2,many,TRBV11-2,CASSRPDALNYGYTF,TGTGCCAGCAGCCGTCCGGATGCGCTTAACTATGGCTACACCTTC
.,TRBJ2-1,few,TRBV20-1,CSARAAAGEKSPYNEQFF,TGCAGTGCTAGAGCTGCCGCAGGGGAAAAATCTCCCTACAATGAGCAGTTCTTC
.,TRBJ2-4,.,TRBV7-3,CASSSGNIQYF,TGTGCCAGCAGCTCCGGAAACATTCAGTACTTC